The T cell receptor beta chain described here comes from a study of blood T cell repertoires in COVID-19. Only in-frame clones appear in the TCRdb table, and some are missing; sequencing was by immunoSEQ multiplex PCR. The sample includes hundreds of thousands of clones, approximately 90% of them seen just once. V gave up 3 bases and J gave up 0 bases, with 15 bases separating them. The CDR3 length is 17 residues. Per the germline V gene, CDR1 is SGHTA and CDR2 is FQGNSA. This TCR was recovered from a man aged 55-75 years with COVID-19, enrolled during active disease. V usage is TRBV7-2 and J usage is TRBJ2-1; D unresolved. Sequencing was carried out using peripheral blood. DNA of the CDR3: TGTGCCAGCAGCTTTGACTCAATTTTCAGCTCCTACAATGAGCAGTTCTTC. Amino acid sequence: CASSFDSIFSSYNEQFF.